The 27 T cell receptor beta chains listed next were all sequenced from one sample in a study of T cells in Graves' hyperthyroidism and ophthalmopathy. TCR beta CDR3 region amplification was performed from RNA transcripts. HTBI primers drove first-round RT-PCR of the TCR CDR3. TCRdb passed the multiplex PCR reads through MiXCR, listing each CDR3 protein once. The sample shows 450,000 to 700,000 distinct CDR3 sequences, 46% of them seen only once. What was sequenced was peripheral blood or thyroid tissue (not recorded which). These receptors all come from an adult woman with Graves' disease, either hyperthyroidism or ophthalmopathy (not recorded which).

Ten or more counts support this clonotype. This chain uses TRBV5-1 with TRBJ1-2, with unresolved D. Germline lookup yields CDR1 SGHRS and CDR2 YFSETQ. Trimming took off 1 base at V and 3 bases at J, with 7 bases between the two ends. This CDR3 contains 13 residues. The CDR3 protein is CASSLPGHYGYTF. In DNA, the CDR3 is TGCGCCAGCAGCTTGCCCGGACACTATGGCTACACCTTC.

Points on this clonotype: The junction and the germline gene differ at one end; a read error may be behind it. This rearrangement joins TRBV28 to TRBJ2-7; 10 nucleotides align to TRBD1. Per germline, CDR1 MDHEN and CDR2 SYDVKM. This CDR3 is 13 amino acids long. CDR3 in amino acids: CASRGTGERSLHF. CDR3 DNA sequence: TGTGCCAGCAGGGGGACAGGGGAGCGGTCCCTACACTTC.

This rearrangement joins TRBV20-1 to TRBJ2-5, with D maybe TRBD2 (6 bases). Germline-derived CDR1 and CDR2 are DFQATT and SNEGSKA (reference sequence). The V end was cut by 1 base, the J end by 1 base, with 13 bases between. The CDR3 spans 15 residues. Written as DNA, the CDR3 is TGCAGTGCTAGAGTCGGTACTAGCAGCCAAGAGACCCAGTACTTC. Its translation is CSARVGTSSQETQYF.

A remark on this clonotype: The junction departs from germline at one end; a sequencing error may be responsible. The rearrangement joins TRBV20-1 to TRBJ1-6; a weak D match, TRBD1 (5 bases). This CDR3 has 14 amino acids. Per the germline V gene, CDR1 is DFQATT and CDR2 is SNEGSKA (reference sequence). For the CDR3, the DNA is TGCAGTGCTGGTTCGGGACTGAATAATTCACCTCTCCACTTT. Protein: CSAGSGLNNSPLHF.

This clonotype was counted many times. V usage is TRBV20-1 and J usage is TRBJ1-1; no firm D call. The V end was cut by 6 bases, the J end by 1 base, with 12 bases between. CDR3 length: 13 residues. Germline CDR1 is DFQATT and CDR2 is SNEGSKA (reference sequence). The CDR3 protein is CSAPRGRNTEAFF. The CDR3 DNA is TGCAGTGCCCCACGCGGGCGGAACACTGAAGCTTTCTTT.

This clonotype was observed many times. This chain connects TRBV19 to TRBJ2-6, with D possibly matching TRBD2 (5 bases). The CDR3 covers 15 residues. Per the germline V gene, CDR1 is LNHDA and CDR2 is SQIVND (reference sequence). Deletions cut 3 bases from V and 0 bases from J, with 6 bases between. The CDR3 DNA follows: TGTGCCAGTAGTATCGGGGTCTCTGGGGCCAACGTCCTGACTTTC. Translation: CASSIGVSGANVLTF.

This clonotype was counted at least ten times. The rearrangement uses TRBV2 and TRBJ1-6; D is possibly TRBD1 (5 bases). V was trimmed by 6 bases and J by 10 bases, leaving 13 bases between them. Germline V gene data show CDR1 as SNHLY and CDR2 as FYNNEI. This CDR3 spans 13 amino acids. CDR3 sequence reads: CASSPGEGSPLHF. The DNA of the CDR3 is TGTGCCAGCAGCCCGGGGGAGGGATCACCCCTCCACTTT.

The CDR3 region has the DNA TGCAGCGTTGAACTAGACAGCAATCAGCCCCAGCATTTT. Translation gives CSVELDSNQPQHF. The J gene is TRBJ1-5, the V gene TRBV29-1; D gene ambiguous. CDR3 length: 13 residues. CDR1 SQVTM and CDR2 ANQGSEA come from the germline V gene. V lost 2 bases to trimming and J lost 1 base, with 6 bases between them.

Details on this clonotype: At one end, the junction sequence differs from germline, possibly due to a read error. The chain links TRBV7-9 to TRBJ1-2, with D maybe TRBD1 (5 bases). CDR1 is SEHNR, CDR2 FQNEAQ, per germline (reference sequence). This CDR3 is built from 13 residues. CDR3 sequence: CASRGSGTRGYTF. Written as DNA, the CDR3 is TGTGCCAGCAGGGGTTCCGGGACTCGGGGCTACACATTC.

The rearrangement joins TRBV10-3 to TRBJ1-6; TRBD1 matches 9 bases. Germline V gives CDR1 ENHRY, CDR2 SYGVKD. Trimming at V came to 2 bases and at J to 7 bases, leaving 6 bases not matched to a gene. This CDR3 is 16 amino acids long. The CDR3 region has the DNA TGTGCCATCAGTGAGACCGGGACAGGGAGCAATTCACCCCTCCACTTT. Residues: CAISETGTGSNSPLHF.

Concerning this clonotype itself: No conserved phenylalanine or tryptophan ends this CDR3, so it is likely a read error. No DNA is shown, since the ends of the CDR3 on it are uncertain; the CDR3 is the one TCRdb lists. The rearrangement links TRBV9 to TRBJ2-2; TRBD1 is the table's D call, not checked against the DNA. Germline CDR1 and CDR2: SGDLS and YYNGEE. The CDR3 spans 9 amino acids, including both terminal residues. CDR3: CASSVEKGP.

This clonotype was recorded at least ten times. The chain has TRBV6-4 and TRBJ1-1, with D perhaps TRBD1 (6 bases). The germline V and J ends were trimmed by 3 bases and 5 bases, with 13 bases remaining between them. This CDR3 is 14 amino acids long. Germline loops: CDR1 MRHNA, CDR2 SNTAGT. As DNA, the CDR3 is TGTGCCAGCAGTGAAACGGGGGCCGAAACTGAAGCTTTCTTT. Protein product: CASSETGAETEAFF.

The chain carries TRBV7-9 and TRBJ1-1; 9 nucleotides align to TRBD1. V lost 4 bases and J lost 2; bases outside the gene matches: 8. Germline-derived CDR1 and CDR2 are SEHNR and FQNEAQ (reference sequence). This CDR3 has 16 amino acids. The CDR3 DNA is TGTGCCAGCAGCTCTCCCGGGACAGGGTCTAACACTGAAGCTTTCTTT. Its protein product is CASSSPGTGSNTEAFF.

This rearrangement joins TRBV20-1 to TRBJ1-5; 9 nucleotides line up with TRBD1. The CDR3 loop spans 16 amino acids. CDR1 DFQATT and CDR2 SNEGSKA come from the germline V gene (reference sequence). Losses at the gene ends were 6 bases for V and 3 bases for J; bases not matched to a gene: 12. The CDR3: CSAILTGGDPNQPQHF. CDR3 in DNA: TGCAGTGCGATCTTAACAGGGGGCGACCCCAATCAGCCCCAGCATTTT.

This clonotype was counted ten times or more. V gene TRBV7-6 combines with J gene TRBJ1-2, with 7 bases identical to TRBD1. Germline V gene sequence: CDR1 SGHVS, CDR2 FNYEAQ. The V gene end was trimmed by 5 bases and the J gene end by 7 bases; junction bases not matched to a gene: 13. The CDR3 consists of 15 residues. CDR3 amino acids: CASSAQGQPNSGYTF. CDR3 DNA: TGTGCCAGCAGCGCCCAGGGACAGCCAAATTCTGGCTACACCTTC.

The V and J genes are TRBV7-2 and TRBJ1-6; 7 bases are shared with TRBD1. After removal of 6 bases from V and 10 bases from J, the junction contained 6 bases not matched to a gene. Per the germline V gene, CDR1 is SGHTA and CDR2 is FQGNSA. The CDR3 length is 13 residues. For the CDR3, the DNA is TGTGCCAGCAGTGCCAGGGGGGACTCACCCCTCCACTTT. Translating gives CASSARGDSPLHF. The variable domain in full, with the rest retrieved from reference TRBV7-2 and TRBJ1-6, is GAGVSQSPSNKVTEKGKDVELRCDPISGHTALYWYRQSLGQGLEFLIYFQGNSAPDKSGLPSDRFSAERTGGSVSTLTIQRTQQEDSAVYLCASSARGDSPLHFGNGTRLTVT.

At least ten counts were recorded for this clonotype. The chain has TRBV20-1 and TRBJ1-5; 7 bases agree with TRBD1. The V segment lost 3 bases and the J segment 6 bases; nucleotides outside the gene matches: 8. In germline, CDR1 is DFQATT, CDR2 SNEGSKA (reference sequence). The CDR3 loop spans 14 amino acids. Written as DNA, the CDR3 is TGCAGTGCTAGCGGGTGGACAGGATTTCAGCCCCAGCATTTT. It encodes CSASGWTGFQPQHF.

This clonotype was recorded once. The gene calls are TRBV7-3 and TRBJ2-7; 8 nucleotides agree with TRBD2. The CDR3 runs to 15 residues. The V gene's germline CDR1 is SGHTA and CDR2 FQGTGA. After removal of 5 bases from V and 6 bases from J, the junction contained 12 bases not matched to a gene. The CDR3 DNA sequence: TGTGCCAGCAGCACCACGGGAGGGCCCCTTCGCGAGCAGTACTTC. This gives the protein CASSTTGGPLREQYF.

In its sample, this clonotype was seen many times. The chain has TRBV20-1 and TRBJ2-7; 10 bases fit TRBD2. The junction had 4 bases not matched to a gene; V was cut back by 0 bases and J by 2 bases. This CDR3 spans 15 amino acids. Germline CDR1 is DFQATT and CDR2 is SNEGSKA (reference sequence). As DNA, the CDR3 is TGCAGTGCTAGAGATCTCCTAGCGGGAGCCTACGAGCAGTACTTC. It is translated as CSARDLLAGAYEQYF.

With respect to this clonotype: At one boundary the junction diverges from the germline segment, which might be a read error. The chain has TRBV27 and TRBJ1-2, with 7 bases fitting TRBD1. Germline values: CDR1 MNHEY, CDR2 SMNVEV (reference sequence). The CDR3 runs 13 residues. CDR3 sequence reads: CAGSFRGDYGYTF. The CDR3 nucleotides read TGTGCCGGCAGTTTCAGGGGGGACTATGGCTACACCTTC.

This clonotype has a count of ten or more. The chain's CDR3 is CASIRTDDNSPLHF. For the CDR3, the DNA is TGTGCCAGCATTAGGACGGACGATAATTCACCCCTCCACTTT. The rearrangement uses TRBV2 and TRBJ1-6, with D unclear. Germline V gene lookup returns CDR1 SNHLY and CDR2 FYNNEI. The CDR3 extends over 14 amino acids. The ends were cut back, 7 bases at V and 5 bases at J, with 12 bases in the middle.

This rearrangement joins TRBV7-6 to TRBJ2-5; 7 bases match TRBD2. The CDR3 is made up of 17 amino acids. Germline CDR1 SGHVS, CDR2 FNYEAQ. Unmatched junction bases numbered 17, after V lost 5 bases and J lost 5 bases. CDR3 DNA: TGTGCCAGCAGCCAAGGAACCCTCGCGGGGGAGCAGGAGACCCAGTACTTC. Translation: CASSQGTLAGEQETQYF.

There are many counts of this clonotype. The V and J genes are TRBV19 and TRBJ1-5; D may be TRBD1 (5 bases). Germline V gene sequence: CDR1 LNHDA, CDR2 SQIVND (reference sequence). The V and J ends lost 6 bases and 5 bases respectively, with 11 bases between them. The CDR3 has 13 amino acids. The CDR3: CASSSGTDQPQHF. The DNA for the CDR3 is TGTGCCAGTAGCTCTGGGACCGATCAGCCCCAGCATTTT. The variable domain in full, completed from reference TRBV19 and TRBJ1-5, reads DGGITQSPKYLFRKEGQNVTLSCEQNLNHDAMYWYRQDPGQGLRLIYYSQIVNDFQKGDIAEGYSVSREKKESFPLTVTSAQKNPTAFYLCASSSGTDQPQHFGDGTRLSIL.

The V call is TRBV10-2, the J call TRBJ2-7; 7 bases are a match to TRBD2. With V trimmed by 0 bases and J by 2 bases, 13 bases remained unmatched. This CDR3 is built from 18 residues. Looked up from germline, CDR1 is WSHSY and CDR2 is SAAADI. CDR3 sequence: CASSESVRTRGQTYEQYF. Here the CDR3 DNA reads TGCGCCAGCAGTGAGTCGGTCCGGACTAGAGGACAAACCTACGAGCAGTACTTC.

In this sample, this clonotype turned up once. In DNA, the CDR3 is TGCAGTGCTAGAGATGAAGGGGTAGCGGGCAGGCCGTACGAGACCCAGTACTTC. Protein sequence: CSARDEGVAGRPYETQYF. The gene calls are TRBV20-1 and TRBJ2-5, with TRBD2 matching over 7 bases. Germline CDR1 is DFQATT and CDR2 is SNEGSKA (reference sequence). This CDR3 comprises 18 residues. V dropped 0 bases and J dropped 5; count of bases not matched to a gene: 18.

The chain employs TRBV9 and TRBJ1-6; the D is unclear. V lost 2 bases to trimming and J lost 7 bases, with 10 bases between them. In germline, CDR1 is SGDLS, CDR2 YYNGEE. The CDR3 sequence is 14 residues long. CDR3 sequence (DNA): TGTGCCAGCAGCGTTGGCGTCCCCAATTCACCCCTCCACTTT. Protein product: CASSVGVPNSPLHF.

The sample holds a few counts of this clonotype. The CDR3 coding sequence is TGCGCCAGCAGCGCGGATATGGAGTATGAGCAGTTCTTC. This gives the protein CASSADMEYEQFF. The chain couples TRBV5-1 to TRBJ2-1, with D hard to call. The CDR3 sequence is 13 residues long. The V and J ends lost 4 bases and 8 bases respectively, with 13 bases between them. Germline V gives CDR1 SGHRS, CDR2 YFSETQ.